A single sample is the source of the 24 T cell receptor beta chains below, sequenced in a study of human T cells and chemical hapten exposure. This sample's time point: pre-sensitization, week 0. Treatment denoted: therapeutic diphenylcyclopropenone sensitization with weekly scalp DPC. TCRdb re-derived calls from the RACE reads in MiXCR, one entry per CDR3 protein. The repertoire has about 290,000 distinct CDR3 sequences, around 7% of them found once; the top ten carry 1.2%. This specimen consisted of whole blood, obtained in connection with sensitization to the hapten diphenylcyclopropenone (DPC). The receptors derive from a man aged 18 to 29 with alopecia areata. Some clones in this sample may be carry-over from other donors' samples.

There are many counts of this clonotype. The chain joins TRBV4-3 to TRBJ2-2; 12 bases map to TRBD2. Germline lookup yields CDR1 LGHNA and CDR2 YSLEER. The CDR3 runs 16 residues. The V segment lost 5 bases and the J segment 4 bases; nucleotides outside the gene matches: 5. CDR3 amino acids: CASSTLAGGGTGELFF. The CDR3 DNA is TGCGCCAGCAGCACACTAGCGGGGGGAGGCACCGGGGAGCTGTTTTTT.

This clonotype was detected only a few times. This chain uses TRBV20-1 with TRBJ2-3, with 7 bases that match TRBD2. In germline, CDR1 is DFQATT, CDR2 SNEGSKA (reference sequence). V dropped 6 bases and J dropped 2; count of bases not matched to a gene: 8. This CDR3 has 14 residues. In DNA, the CDR3 is TGCAGTGCAAGCGGGATCGGGCTCACAGATACGCAGTATTTT. It codes for CSASGIGLTDTQYF.

This clonotype was observed at least ten times. The chain couples TRBV20-1 to TRBJ1-5; TRBD1 might be the D (6 bases). V lost 0 bases, J lost 5 bases, and 14 bases lay in between. This CDR3 spans 15 amino acids. Germline CDR1 is DFQATT and CDR2 is SNEGSKA (reference sequence). The CDR3 spells CSARDETGRDQPQHF. The CDR3 coding sequence is TGCAGTGCTAGAGATGAAACAGGGAGGGATCAGCCCCAGCATTTT.

A few counts support this clonotype. V usage is TRBV6-5 and J usage is TRBJ2-1; D possibly corresponds to TRBD2 (7 bases). The germline gives CDR1 MNHEY, CDR2 SVGAGI. Trimming cost V 7 bases and J 2 bases, with 15 bases left between them. This CDR3 has 15 residues. The CDR3 nucleotides read TGTGCCAGCACGAGGGGGGGCGCCCCCTACAATGAGCAGTTCTTC. It encodes CASTRGGAPYNEQFF.

This clonotype was counted a few times. The chain has TRBV20-1 and TRBJ2-3, with a possible D match to TRBD1 (5 bases). This CDR3 has 16 residues. In germline, CDR1 is DFQATT, CDR2 SNEGSKA (reference sequence). Trimming removed 3 bases from V and 1 base from J, with 17 bases in between. The CDR3 region is CSARLVLGEGTDTQYF. In DNA, the CDR3 is TGCAGTGCTAGGCTTGTCTTAGGGGAAGGCACAGATACGCAGTATTTT.

This clonotype was found a few times. This chain joins TRBV6-5 and TRBJ1-4, with a possible D match to TRBD1 (5 bases). Trimming shortened V by 7 bases and J by 7 bases, and 16 bases separated the two germline ends. Germline V lookup: CDR1 MNHEY, CDR2 SVGAGI. This CDR3 comprises 14 residues. CDR3 protein: CASMGWDGTEKLFF. In DNA, the CDR3 is TGTGCCAGCATGGGTTGGGACGGAACTGAAAAACTGTTTTTT.

The table lists this clonotype with many counts. This chain uses TRBV7-2 with TRBJ1-1; tentative D call: TRBD1 (5 bases). The CDR3 totals 14 residues. Germline V gene sequence: CDR1 SGHTA, CDR2 FQGNSA. V lost 3 bases to trimming and J lost 1 base, with 9 bases between them. The CDR3, as DNA: TGTGCCAGCAGCTTGGTGACAGCGAACACTGAAGCTTTCTTT. Its translation: CASSLVTANTEAFF.

This clonotype appeared a few times. The rearrangement uses TRBV7-2 and TRBJ2-3; 8 bases map to TRBD2. The CDR3 extends over 16 amino acids. Germline CDR1 and CDR2: SGHTA and FQGNSA. Unmatched junction bases numbered 9, after V lost 5 bases and J lost 2 bases. The CDR3 sequence is CASSPRGSGVTDTQYF. In nucleotides, the CDR3 is TGTGCCAGCAGCCCTCGTGGTAGCGGGGTCACAGATACGCAGTATTTT. Full variable domain (outside the CDR3, taken from reference TRBV7-2 and TRBJ2-3): GAGVSQSPSNKVTEKGKDVELRCDPISGHTALYWYRQSLGQGLEFLIYFQGNSAPDKSGLPSDRFSAERTGGSVSTLTIQRTQQEDSAVYLCASSPRGSGVTDTQYFGPGTRLTVL.

This clonotype has a handful of counts. CDR3: CASSYVEENYGYTF. The DNA for the CDR3 is TGTGCCAGCAGTTACGTGGAAGAGAACTATGGCTACACCTTC. The chain carries TRBV6-2 or TRBV6-3 and TRBJ1-2; no reliable D call. Germline lookup yields CDR1 MNHEY and CDR2 SVGEGT. This CDR3 is 14 amino acids long. V was clipped by 2 bases and J by 2 bases, with 9 bases between them.

This clonotype was seen only a few times. The gene calls are TRBV6-1 and TRBJ1-5; D gene unclear. V was pared by 0 bases and J by 1 base, with 10 bases between. There are 16 residues in the CDR3. Per the germline V gene, CDR1 is MNHNS and CDR2 is SASEGT. The CDR3 here is CASSEAPPASNQPQHF. For the CDR3, the DNA is TGTGCCAGCAGTGAAGCCCCCCCTGCGAGCAATCAGCCCCAGCATTTT.

This sequence joins TRBV7-9 and TRBJ1-1; a possible D gene is TRBD1 (5 bases). The germline CDR1 and CDR2 sequences are SEHNR and FQNEAQ (reference sequence). The CDR3 runs to 14 residues. Trimming removed 5 bases at V and 8 bases at J, with 18 bases between. The CDR3 DNA reads as TGTGCCAGCAGCCCTCCAGGGACCCTAGTCGAAGCTTTCTTT. This encodes CASSPPGTLVEAFF.

The chain is built from TRBV6-2 or TRBV6-3 and TRBJ1-1; TRBD1 matches at 8 bases. CDR3 length: 15 residues. Germline-derived CDR1 and CDR2 are MNHEY and SVGEGT. The V segment lost 5 bases and the J segment 7 bases; nucleotides outside the gene matches: 12. CDR3 in amino acids: CASSTRRTGFGEAFF. The CDR3 DNA reads as TGTGCCAGCAGTACCCGCAGGACAGGGTTCGGTGAAGCTTTCTTT.

The chain couples TRBV6-2 or TRBV6-3 to TRBJ2-5; possible D gene TRBD2, 6 bases. V was trimmed by 5 bases and J by 4 bases, leaving 17 bases between them. Per the germline V gene, CDR1 is MNHEY and CDR2 is SVGEGT. The CDR3 covers 15 residues. CDR3 sequence (DNA): TGTGCCAGCAGTCCGGGACGGAGGGAAACAGAGACCCAGTACTTC. As protein: CASSPGRRETETQYF.

The chain employs TRBV4-1 and TRBJ1-6; 7 positions match TRBD1. There are 18 residues in the CDR3. Germline CDR1 and CDR2: MGHRA and YSYEKL. V lost 1 base, J lost 2 bases, and 8 bases stayed unmatched. This chain's CDR3 is CASSQVWSQGAYNSPLHF. For the CDR3, the DNA is TGCGCCAGCAGCCAAGTTTGGTCGCAGGGGGCCTATAATTCACCCCTCCACTTT.

The V call is TRBV28, the J call TRBJ1-1, with TRBD1 identical over 9 bases. Germline V gene data show CDR1 as MDHEN and CDR2 as SYDVKM. The CDR3 runs to 19 residues. V lost 2 bases to trimming and J lost 0 bases; unmatched junction nucleotides: 13. This chain's CDR3 is CASSLATGGEDSMNTEAFF. The CDR3, as DNA: TGTGCCAGCAGTTTAGCCACAGGGGGCGAGGATAGTATGAACACTGAAGCTTTCTTT.

Concerning this clonotype itself: This may stem from a read error, because a much larger clone lies one nucleotide away. The chain combines TRBV9 with TRBJ1-2; unclear D gene. The CDR3 has 15 residues. V was trimmed by 4 bases and J by 4 bases, leaving 17 bases between them. The germline V gene encodes CDR1 SGDLS and CDR2 YYNGEE. In DNA form, the CDR3 reads TGTGCCAGCAGCCCGATCAGGTGTACCCGCTATGGCTACACCTTC. It yields the protein CASSPIRCTRYGYTF.

This clonotype has at least ten counts. The chain employs TRBV7-8 and TRBJ1-3; D is uncertain. CDR1 is SGHVS, CDR2 FQNEAQ, per germline. Trimming pared 5 bases from V and 0 bases from J, leaving 23 bases between. This CDR3 comprises 19 residues. CDR3 bases: TGTGCCAGCAGCCCCGAACTAGGAGGTGGGGTTACCTCTGGAAACACCATATATTTT. Translation gives CASSPELGGGVTSGNTIYF.

V gene TRBV6-5 combines with J gene TRBJ2-5; 7 bases align to TRBD1. The CDR3 spans 14 residues. The germline V gene encodes CDR1 MNHEY and CDR2 SVGAGI. Trimming took 0 bases from V and 6 from J; bases not matched to a gene: 4. The CDR3 sequence is CASSYSQGQQTQYF. In nucleotides, the CDR3 is TGTGCCAGCAGTTACTCACAGGGGCAGCAGACCCAGTACTTC.

The chain is built from TRBV19 and TRBJ2-5; 8 nucleotides match TRBD1. The junction had 4 bases not matched to a gene; V was cut back by 7 bases and J by 3 bases. Germline V gene data show CDR1 as LNHDA and CDR2 as SQIVND (reference sequence). The CDR3 contains 13 residues. The chain's CDR3 is CASNQDREETQYF. CDR3 coding DNA: TGTGCCAGTAACCAGGACAGGGAAGAGACCCAGTACTTC.

This clonotype was detected only a few times. The chain has TRBV27 and TRBJ1-6; 9 nucleotides match TRBD1. V lost 5 bases, J lost 7 bases, and 6 bases stayed unmatched. The CDR3 has 15 residues. The germline gives CDR1 MNHEY, CDR2 SMNVEV (reference sequence). CDR3 loop: CASSPSGTGNSPLHF. DNA of the CDR3: TGTGCCAGCAGTCCATCAGGGACAGGGAATTCACCCCTCCACTTT.

In its sample, this clonotype was seen many times. V usage is TRBV7-9 and J usage is TRBJ1-2; D unclear. This CDR3 spans 12 amino acids. Germline assignment: CDR1 SEHNR and CDR2 FQNEAQ (reference sequence). V was shortened by 2 bases and J by 8 bases, with 9 bases between the two germline ends. The CDR3 reads CASSLSREGYTF. Written as DNA, the CDR3 is TGTGCCAGCAGCTTATCCCGTGAAGGCTACACCTTC.

The V gene is TRBV20-1, the J gene TRBJ2-1; tentatively, D is TRBD1 or TRBD2 (5 bases each). CDR3 length: 12 residues. The germline V and J ends were trimmed by 0 bases and 8 bases, with 8 bases remaining between them. Germline CDR1 and CDR2: DFQATT and SNEGSKA (reference sequence). The CDR3 DNA reads TGCAGTGCTAGAGAGGGGACCCATGAGCAGTTCTTC. Translated: CSAREGTHEQFF.

The genes are TRBV6-5 and TRBJ2-6; D unresolved. Per germline, CDR1 MNHEY and CDR2 SVGAGI. The CDR3 has 15 amino acids. The V end was cut by 2 bases, the J end by 0 bases, with 5 bases between. CDR3 nucleotides: TGTGCCAGCAGTTACGCAATCTCTGGGGCCAACGTCCTGACTTTC. Amino acid sequence: CASSYAISGANVLTF.

This clonotype appeared a few times. The chain couples TRBV6-5 to TRBJ2-7; the D is unclear. Looked up from germline, CDR1 is MNHEY and CDR2 is SVGAGI. Between the trimmed V and J ends, which lost 5 bases and 2 bases, there was a span of 10 bases. This CDR3 has 13 residues. The CDR3 DNA is TGTGCCAGCAGTCTCGGATCCACCTACGAGCAGTACGTC. Translation gives CASSLGSTYEQYV.